This T cell receptor beta chain was sequenced during a study of blood T cell repertoires in COVID-19. Study overall: Both acute and convalescent COVID-19 samples were obtained from the United States, Italy and Spain. The analysed material was cDNA or gDNA that came from T cells, B-cell-depleted T cells, or PBMCs.

In the source study's methods: Estimation of nucleated cell counts was performed using reference gene primer amplification. Some clones are missing from TCRdb's copy, which holds only in-frame ones; the method was immunoSEQ multiplex PCR. Clone size and the V and J calls come from that table; the DNA yielded D and trimming. The data hold tens of thousands of clones, with around 67% observed a single time. CDR3 size: 15 residues. V was clipped by 0 bases and J by 7 bases, with 16 bases between them. Germline CDR1 SGHKS, CDR2 YYEKEE (reference sequence). This clone has a handful of counts. The sequenced sample was peripheral blood. This sequence joins TRBV5-5 and TRBJ1-2, with D unclear. The TCR comes from a woman aged 45-60 years with active or convalescent COVID-19. In nucleotides, the CDR3 is TGTGCCAGCAGCTTGGCGTCGAGAGGTGTCTCTGGCTACACCTTC. Translation gives CASSLASRGVSGYTF.